This T cell receptor beta chain was observed in a study of blood T cell repertoires in COVID-19. For the study at large: The origin of the acute and convalescent COVID-19 samples was the United States, Italy and Spain.

In the authors' workflow: Estimates of nucleated cell counts were drawn from the amplification of reference gene primers. The data were produced by immunoSEQ multiplex PCR, yet TCRdb's version contains in-frame clones alone and is incomplete. V, J and clone size are taken as reported in that table, and D and trimming were inferred from the DNA itself. The sample includes 150,000 to 200,000 clones, 84% of them seen just once. CDR3 length: 13 residues. V was shortened by 3 bases and J by 0 bases, with 5 bases between the two germline ends. The specimen sequenced was peripheral blood. This TCR was sampled from a man aged 18 to 29 with active or convalescent COVID-19. This chain joins TRBV12-3 or TRBV12-4 and TRBJ1-1, with D unresolved. The DNA of the CDR3 is TGTGCCAGCAGTTTCAATCTGAACACTGAAGCTTTCTTT. Residues: CASSFNLNTEAFF.